This T cell receptor (beta chain) was documented in a study of cytomegalovirus exposure and HLA in healthy donors. The germline CDR1 and CDR2 sequences are LNHDA and SQIVND (reference sequence). Trimming removed 5 bases from V and 1 base from J; junction bases left unmatched: 6. This CDR3 is 17 amino acids long. Researchers ran the PCR with 60 Vbeta and 13 Jbeta primers. TCRdb keeps only in-frame clones here, not all; method: immunoSEQ multiplex PCR. Of 150,000 to 200,000 clones in the sample, approximately 65% were seen once. The receptor's source is a man in his forties in good health and CMV-seronegative. The chain has TRBV19 and TRBJ2-5; 14 nucleotides match TRBD2. Material for sequencing was PBMCs. CDR3 protein: CASSDSGLAGGQETQYF. The CDR3 DNA sequence: TGTGCCAGTAGTGATTCCGGACTAGCGGGGGGCCAAGAGACCCAGTACTTC.